This T cell receptor beta chain stems from a study of blood T cell repertoires in COVID-19. Study details: Some COVID-19 samples were acute and others convalescent; all came from the United States, Italy and Spain. T cells, B-cell-depleted T cells, or PBMCs provided the cDNA or gDNA that served as material.

Study processing details: Amplified reference gene primers provided the basis for estimating nucleated cell counts. Clones were sequenced by immunoSEQ multiplex PCR, and TCRdb holds only the in-frame ones, with some missing. V and J calls and clone size come straight from that table; D and trimming were deduced from the DNA. This table has about 230,000 clones, about 79% appearing once. What was sequenced was peripheral blood. This clonotype originated in a woman aged 40 to 50 who had recovered from COVID-19.

CDR3 loop: CASSPDVDFFSNSPLHF. The CDR3 bases are TGTGCCAGCTCACCAGACGTGGACTTCTTTTCTAATTCACCCCTCCACTTT. J is TRBJ1-6 and V is TRBV18; D gene unclear. The germline CDR1 and CDR2 sequences are KGHSH and LQKENI. The CDR3 has 17 amino acids. V was shortened by 2 bases and J by 6 bases, with 17 bases between the two germline ends.